This T cell receptor beta chain was identified during a study of blood T cell repertoires in COVID-19. Study-level information: The United States, Italy and Spain provided the acute and convalescent COVID-19 samples. PBMCs, B-cell-depleted T cells, or T cells were the source of the cDNA or gDNA that made up the material.

Data came from immunoSEQ multiplex PCR; TCRdb stores just in-frame clones and leaves some out. The sample comprises under 300,000 clones, approximately 88% of which are singletons, and about 3.4% rests with the top ten. Residents of about 25 US areas, aged roughly 18 to 89 years, made up the participants. Cohorts were determined from participant-reported clinical history. CDR1 is ENHRY and CDR2 is SYGVKD in the germline V gene. CDR3 length: 14 residues. J lost 4 bases, V lost 4 bases, and 6 bases had no gene match. Source material: PBMCs or T cells enriched from blood (not recorded which). The genes are TRBV10-3 and TRBJ1-1; TRBD1 aligns across 7 bases. This TCR was recovered from a woman aged 35 to 49 who had been exposed to COVID-19. The CDR3 is CAISGTHRGTEAFF. The CDR3, as DNA: TGTGCCATCAGTGGGACCCACAGGGGCACTGAAGCTTTCTTT.